The entry below gives a single T cell receptor (beta chain) sequence along with its context. Its antigen is still unknown. For the second PCR, which ran for about 7 to 11 cycles, a sample-barcoded 5' primer and a J-beta primer mix were used. Each CDR3 protein gets one entry after TCRdb re-called the 5' RACE reads with MiXCR. The table has about 760,000 distinct CDR3 sequences, approximately 53% seen once; the top ten hold roughly 25%. The donors, all healthy, were Caucasians living in Russia, aged about 6 to 95. Each sample gave at least 7 million isolated PBMCs. Germline lookup yields CDR1 SGDLS and CDR2 YYNGEE. Trimming cost V 4 bases and J 2 bases; bases outside gene matches: 9. The CDR3 consists of 17 residues. The data derive from a study of blood T cells in healthy people across ages. Study-wide results and limits: Naive T cell percentage strongly correlated with TCR beta diversity. Measured against age, TCR beta diversity per million T cells decreased in a roughly linear manner.

The material sequenced was blood. The J gene is TRBJ2-3, the V gene TRBV9; 11 nucleotides align to TRBD2. The TCR was taken from a man aged 40-50 years in good health. The CDR3 sequence is CASSPTSGGAATDTQYF. Here the CDR3 DNA reads TGTGCCAGCAGCCCAACTAGCGGGGGAGCTGCCACAGATACGCAGTATTTT.